This TCR beta chain comes out of a study of shared clonotypes between healthy human individuals. The table came from immunoSEQ multiplex PCR; TCRdb's copy has only in-frame clones and leaves some out. Of around 720,000 clones listed, roughly 73% are singletons. Germline CDR1 and CDR2: WNHNN and SYGVQD (reference sequence). The CDR3 is 13 amino acids. V gave up 6 bases and J gave up 5 bases; unmatched junction bases: 3. This clone was detected only a few times. This chain links TRBV10-1 with TRBJ1-5, with 8 positions matching TRBD1. This clonotype was obtained from a woman aged 25-40 years in good health. The sample was memory CD4+ T cells sorted from blood. Subset indicated: CD45RA-negative fraction. This CDR3 is CASRDREDQPQHF. The CDR3 nucleotides read TGCGCCAGCAGGGACAGGGAGGATCAGCCCCAGCATTTT.